What follows are 8 T cell receptor beta chains derived from one specimen sequenced in a study of T cell responses to AZD1222 COVID-19 vaccine (dated by TCRdb to 2020 to 2022). This specimen's time point label, per the study, means: about 28 days (+/-7) after the second vaccine dose. Library prep was done by the immunoSEQ multiplex PCR assay. TCRdb's version of the immuneACCESS table is confined to in-frame rearrangements and falls short of the full clone set. An unresolved V gene accounts for under half of the shortfall where checked; the remainder is of unknown origin. The sample contains more than 20,000 clones, around nine tenths of them found a single time. The ten largest clones take up 34% of the sample. Here the sequenced sample was peripheral blood, taken 28 days after the second AZD1222 dose. Receptor source: an adult who received the AZD1222 COVID-19 vaccine.

The rearrangement joins TRBV7-3 to TRBJ1-1, with 8 bases lining up with TRBD1. CDR1 and CDR2 from the germline V gene are SGHTA and FQGTGA. Germline trimming cut 8 bases from V and 4 bases from J; bases unmatched to any gene: 12. The CDR3 runs to 15 residues. The CDR3 here is CASGQGQGRGTEAFF. The CDR3 DNA sequence: TGTGCCAGCGGACAGGGCCAAGGTAGAGGCACTGAAGCTTTCTTT.

J is TRBJ2-3 and V is TRBV29-1; TRBD2 aligns across 9 bases. The CDR3 spans 15 residues. Germline V gives CDR1 SQVTM, CDR2 ANQGSEA. The V segment lost 3 bases and the J segment 6 bases; nucleotides outside the gene matches: 10. Here the CDR3 reads CSVDRFGGRADTQYF. Written as DNA, the CDR3 is TGCAGCGTTGACCGATTCGGCGGGAGGGCGGATACGCAGTATTTT.

The rearrangement links TRBV27 to TRBJ2-7, with no clear D. V lost 4 bases and J lost 2, with 9 bases in between. CDR1 is MNHEY and CDR2 is SMNVEV in the germline V gene (reference sequence). The CDR3 contains 13 residues. The CDR3 DNA reads TGTGCCAGCAGTTCGCCGCAAACCTACGAGCAGTACTTC. It encodes CASSSPQTYEQYF.

The chain carries TRBV6-6 and TRBJ2-1; tentatively, D is TRBD2 (6 bases). CDR1 is MNHNY, CDR2 SVGAGI, per germline (reference sequence). The V gene lost 5 bases and the J gene lost 0 bases, with 20 bases spanning the gap. The CDR3 length is 18 residues. The CDR3 here is CASSRLAGTFSSYNEQFF. Here the CDR3 DNA reads TGTGCCAGCAGTCGATTGGCCGGGACTTTCAGCTCCTACAATGAGCAGTTCTTC.

The chain couples TRBV2 to TRBJ1-5; the D is unclear. Trimming shortened V by 7 bases and J by 7 bases, and 14 bases separated the two germline ends. The V gene's germline CDR1 is SNHLY and CDR2 FYNNEI. This CDR3 spans 13 amino acids. The CDR3 DNA follows: TGTGCCAGCACCGGCGGGGAGTTCCAGCCCCAGCATTTT. This translates into CASTGGEFQPQHF.

The rearrangement uses TRBV27 and TRBJ2-7, with TRBD1 identical over 10 bases. The CDR3 length is 13 residues. With 5 bases clipped from V and 8 bases from J, the junction kept 6 bases outside the gene matches. Germline values: CDR1 MNHEY, CDR2 SMNVEV (reference sequence). The CDR3 region is CASSPPGQGKQYF. The CDR3 bases are TGTGCCAGCAGTCCGCCGGGACAGGGGAAGCAGTACTTC.

The J gene is TRBJ1-6, the V gene TRBV7-8, with D possibly TRBD1 on 6 matching bases. There are 16 residues in the CDR3. Germline V lookup: CDR1 SGHVS, CDR2 FQNEAQ. The V gene lost 1 base and the J gene lost 8 bases, with 15 bases spanning the gap. The CDR3 sequence: CASSLDQGIVDSPLHF. In nucleotides, the CDR3 is TGTGCCAGCAGCTTAGACCAGGGGATAGTGGATTCACCCCTCCACTTT.

The chain combines TRBV7-8 with TRBJ1-2, with D possibly being TRBD1 (5 bases). The CDR3 is made up of 14 amino acids. Trimming stripped 5 bases from V and 6 bases from J, with 16 bases between. CDR1 and CDR2 (germline): SGHVS, FQNEAQ. The CDR3 DNA reads as TGTGCCAGCAGCCCAGGCAGGGTTATAGATGGCTACACCTTC. Protein sequence: CASSPGRVIDGYTF.